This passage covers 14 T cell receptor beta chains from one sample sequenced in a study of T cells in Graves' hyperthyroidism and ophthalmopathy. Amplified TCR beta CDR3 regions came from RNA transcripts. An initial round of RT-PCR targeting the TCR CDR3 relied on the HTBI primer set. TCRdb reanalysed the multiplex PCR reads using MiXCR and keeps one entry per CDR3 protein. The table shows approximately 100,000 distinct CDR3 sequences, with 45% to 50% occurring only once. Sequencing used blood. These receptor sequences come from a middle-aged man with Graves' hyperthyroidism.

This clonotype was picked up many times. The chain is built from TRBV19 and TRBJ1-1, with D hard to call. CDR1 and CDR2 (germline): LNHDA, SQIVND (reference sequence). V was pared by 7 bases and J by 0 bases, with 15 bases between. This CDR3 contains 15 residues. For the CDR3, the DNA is TGTGCCAGTACCAACCCCATGGGAGTGAACACTGAAGCTTTCTTT. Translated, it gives CASTNPMGVNTEAFF.

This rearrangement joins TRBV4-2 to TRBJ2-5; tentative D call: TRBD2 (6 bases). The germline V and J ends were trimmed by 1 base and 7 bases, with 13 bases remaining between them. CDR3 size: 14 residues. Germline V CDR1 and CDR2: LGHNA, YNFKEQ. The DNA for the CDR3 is TGTGCCAGCAGCCAAGTCACTATGGGAGGGACCCAGTACTTC. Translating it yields CASSQVTMGGTQYF.

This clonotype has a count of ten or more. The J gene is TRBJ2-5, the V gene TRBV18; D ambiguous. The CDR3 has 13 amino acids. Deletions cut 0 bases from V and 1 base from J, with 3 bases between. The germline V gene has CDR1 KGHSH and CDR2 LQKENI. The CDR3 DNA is TGTGCCAGCTCACCACCGTCCCAAGAGACCCAGTACTTC. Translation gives CASSPPSQETQYF.

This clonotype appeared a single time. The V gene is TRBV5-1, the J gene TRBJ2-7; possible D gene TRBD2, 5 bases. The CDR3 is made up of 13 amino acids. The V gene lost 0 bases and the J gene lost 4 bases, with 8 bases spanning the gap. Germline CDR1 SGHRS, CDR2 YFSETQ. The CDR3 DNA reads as TGCGCCAGCAGCTTGGTACGGGGATACGAGCAGTACTTC. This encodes CASSLVRGYEQYF.

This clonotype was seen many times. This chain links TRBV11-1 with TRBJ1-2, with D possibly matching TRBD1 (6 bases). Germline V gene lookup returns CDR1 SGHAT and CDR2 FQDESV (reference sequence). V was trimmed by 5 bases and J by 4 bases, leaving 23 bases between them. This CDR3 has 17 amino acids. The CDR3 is CASSTTSSGTMGYGYTF. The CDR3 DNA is TGTGCCAGCAGCACAACCTCCTCCGGGACAATGGGCTATGGCTACACCTTC.

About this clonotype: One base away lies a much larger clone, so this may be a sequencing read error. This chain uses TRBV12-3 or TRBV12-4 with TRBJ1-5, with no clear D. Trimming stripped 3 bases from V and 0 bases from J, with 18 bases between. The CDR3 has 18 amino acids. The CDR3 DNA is TGTGCCAGCAGTTTGTCTAAGCAGGAAAGATATAGCAATCAGCCCCAGCATTTT. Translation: CASSLSKQERYSNQPQHF.

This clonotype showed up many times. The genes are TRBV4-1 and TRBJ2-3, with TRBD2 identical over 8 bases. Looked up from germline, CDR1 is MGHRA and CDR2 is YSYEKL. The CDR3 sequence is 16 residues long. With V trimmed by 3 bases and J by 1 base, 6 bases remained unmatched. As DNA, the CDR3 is TGCGCCAGCAGCCAGACACTAGCGGCGCGCACAGATACGCAGTATTTT. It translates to CASSQTLAARTDTQYF.

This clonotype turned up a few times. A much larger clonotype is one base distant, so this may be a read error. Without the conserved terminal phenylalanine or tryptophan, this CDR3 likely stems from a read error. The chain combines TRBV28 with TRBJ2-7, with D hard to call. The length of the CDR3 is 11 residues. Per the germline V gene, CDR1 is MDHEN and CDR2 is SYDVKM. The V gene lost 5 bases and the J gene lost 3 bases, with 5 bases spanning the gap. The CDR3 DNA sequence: TGTGCCAGCAGTGAGCGCTACGAGCAGTACCTC. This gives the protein CASSERYEQYL.

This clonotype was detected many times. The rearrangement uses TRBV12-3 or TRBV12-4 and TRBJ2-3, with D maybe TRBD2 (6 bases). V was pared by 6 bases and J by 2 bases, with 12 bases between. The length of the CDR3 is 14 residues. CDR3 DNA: TGTGCCAGCAGGGGACTGCAGGCCACAGATACGCAGTATTTT. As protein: CASRGLQATDTQYF.

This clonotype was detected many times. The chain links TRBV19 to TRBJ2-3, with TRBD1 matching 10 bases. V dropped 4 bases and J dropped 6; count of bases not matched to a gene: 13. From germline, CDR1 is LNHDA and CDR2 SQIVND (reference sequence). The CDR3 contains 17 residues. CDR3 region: CASSTLGGQGVADTQYF. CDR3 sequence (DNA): TGTGCCAGTAGTACCCTTGGAGGACAGGGGGTGGCGGATACGCAGTATTTT.

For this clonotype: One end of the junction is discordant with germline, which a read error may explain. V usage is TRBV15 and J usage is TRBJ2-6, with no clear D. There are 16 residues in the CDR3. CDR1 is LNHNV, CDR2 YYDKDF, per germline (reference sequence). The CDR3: CAASSLTNSGANVLTF. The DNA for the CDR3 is TGTGCCGCCAGCAGCCTAACTAACTCTGGGGCCAACGTCCTGACTTTC. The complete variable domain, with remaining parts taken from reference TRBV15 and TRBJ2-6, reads DAMVIQNPRYQVTQFGKPVTLSCSQTLNHNVMYWYQQKSSQAPKLLFHYYDKDFNNEADTPDNFQSRRPNTSFCFLDIRSPGLGDTAMYLCAASSLTNSGANVLTFGAGSRLTVL.

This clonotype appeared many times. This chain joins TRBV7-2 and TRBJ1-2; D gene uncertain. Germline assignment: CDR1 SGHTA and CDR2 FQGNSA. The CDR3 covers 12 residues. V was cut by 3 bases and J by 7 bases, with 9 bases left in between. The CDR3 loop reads CASSLGWGGYTF. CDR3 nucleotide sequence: TGTGCCAGCAGCTTGGGCTGGGGTGGCTACACCTTC.

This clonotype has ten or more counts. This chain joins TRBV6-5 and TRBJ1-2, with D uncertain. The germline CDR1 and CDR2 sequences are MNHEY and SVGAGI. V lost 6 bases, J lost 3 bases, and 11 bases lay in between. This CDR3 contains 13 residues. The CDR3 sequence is CASRSGSHYGYTF. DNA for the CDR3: TGTGCCAGCAGATCCGGGAGCCACTATGGCTACACCTTC.

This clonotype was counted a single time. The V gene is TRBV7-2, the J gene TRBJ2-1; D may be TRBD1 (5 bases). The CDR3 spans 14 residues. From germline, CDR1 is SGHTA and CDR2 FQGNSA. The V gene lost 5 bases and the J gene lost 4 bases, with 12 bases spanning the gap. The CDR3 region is CASSPQGRYNEQFF. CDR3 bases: TGTGCCAGCAGCCCCCAGGGAAGGTACAATGAGCAGTTCTTC.